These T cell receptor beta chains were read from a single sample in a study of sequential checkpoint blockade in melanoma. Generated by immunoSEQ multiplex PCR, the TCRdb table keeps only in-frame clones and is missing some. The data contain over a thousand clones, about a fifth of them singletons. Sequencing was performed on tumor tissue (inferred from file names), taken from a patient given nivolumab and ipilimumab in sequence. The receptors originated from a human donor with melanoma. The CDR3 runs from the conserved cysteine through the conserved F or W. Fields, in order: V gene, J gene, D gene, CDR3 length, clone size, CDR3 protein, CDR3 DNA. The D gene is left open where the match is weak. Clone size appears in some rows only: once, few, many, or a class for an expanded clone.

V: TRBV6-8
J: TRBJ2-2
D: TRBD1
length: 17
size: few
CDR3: CASSRPTGAPYTGELFF
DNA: TGTGCCAGCAGCCGACCCACAGGGGCGCCGTACACCGGGGAGCTGTTTTTT

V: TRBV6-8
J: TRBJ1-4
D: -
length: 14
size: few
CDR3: CASSLEGTNEKLFF
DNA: TGTGCCAGCAGCCTAGAGGGAACTAATGAAAAACTGTTTTTT

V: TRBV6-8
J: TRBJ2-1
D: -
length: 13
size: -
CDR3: CASSDGTNNEQFF
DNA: TGTGCCAGCAGTGACGGGACAAACAATGAGCAGTTCTTC

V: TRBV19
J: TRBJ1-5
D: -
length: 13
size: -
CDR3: CASTGYYNQPQHF
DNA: TGTGCCAGTACAGGGTATTACAATCAGCCCCAGCATTTT

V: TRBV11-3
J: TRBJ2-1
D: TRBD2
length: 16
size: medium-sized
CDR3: CASSPSSGLAGGEQFF
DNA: TGTGCCAGCAGCCCCTCCTCGGGACTAGCAGGGGGTGAGCAGTTCTTC

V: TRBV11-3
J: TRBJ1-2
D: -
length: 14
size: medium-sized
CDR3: CASSQGQGNYGYTF
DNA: TGTGCCAGCAGCCAAGGCCAGGGAAACTATGGCTACACCTTC

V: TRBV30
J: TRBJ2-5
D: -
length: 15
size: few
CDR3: CAWSHHRVPQETQYF
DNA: TGTGCCTGGAGCCATCACAGGGTACCTCAAGAGACCCAGTACTTC

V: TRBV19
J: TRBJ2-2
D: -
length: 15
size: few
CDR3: CASSISQENTGELFF
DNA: TGTGCCAGTAGTATTAGTCAGGAGAACACCGGGGAGCTGTTTTTT

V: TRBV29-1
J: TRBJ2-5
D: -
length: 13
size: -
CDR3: CSVSRGDGGTQYF
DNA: TGCAGCGTTTCAAGAGGGGATGGGGGGACCCAGTACTTC

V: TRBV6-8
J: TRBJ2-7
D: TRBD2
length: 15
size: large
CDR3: CASSPRAGERDEQYF
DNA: TGTGCCAGCAGCCCCCGAGCGGGAGAGAGGGACGAGCAGTACTTC

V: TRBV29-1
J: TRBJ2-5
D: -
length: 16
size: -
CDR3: CSVSGAGSPRGETQYF
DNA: TGCAGCGTTTCGGGAGCGGGTTCGCCTAGAGGAGAGACCCAGTACTTC

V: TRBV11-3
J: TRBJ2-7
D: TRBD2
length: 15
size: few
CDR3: CASSWPQAGVNEQYF
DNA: TGTGCCAGCAGCTGGCCCCAGGCGGGAGTTAACGAGCAGTACTTC

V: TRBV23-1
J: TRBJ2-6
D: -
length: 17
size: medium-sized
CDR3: CASSLGDSGSGANVLTF
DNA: TGCGCCAGCAGCCTGGGCGATTCGGGCTCTGGGGCCAACGTCCTGACTTTC

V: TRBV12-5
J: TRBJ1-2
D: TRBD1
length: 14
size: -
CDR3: CASGQDRVGDGYTF
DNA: TGTGCTAGTGGCCAGGACAGGGTTGGAGATGGCTACACCTTC

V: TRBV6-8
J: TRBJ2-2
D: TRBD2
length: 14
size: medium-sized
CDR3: CASSSGSDTGELFF
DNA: TGTGCCAGCAGTAGCGGGAGTGACACCGGGGAGCTGTTTTTT

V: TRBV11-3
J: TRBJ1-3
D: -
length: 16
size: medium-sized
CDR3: CASSPGLGNSGNTIYF
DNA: TGTGCCAGCAGCCCTGGGTTAGGGAACTCTGGAAACACCATATATTTT

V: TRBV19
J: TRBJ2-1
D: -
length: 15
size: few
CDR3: CASSMLWTATSEQFF
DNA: TGTGCCAGTAGTATGTTGTGGACAGCGACTTCTGAGCAGTTCTTC

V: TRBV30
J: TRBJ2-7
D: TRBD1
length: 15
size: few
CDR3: CAWRPPGQGAYEQYF
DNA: TGTGCCTGGAGGCCCCCGGGACAGGGGGCCTACGAGCAGTACTTC

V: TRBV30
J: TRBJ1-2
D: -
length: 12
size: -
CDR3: CAWGTGNYGYTF
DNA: TGTGCCTGGGGTACAGGGAACTATGGCTACACCTTC

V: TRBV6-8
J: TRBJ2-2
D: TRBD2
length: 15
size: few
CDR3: CASSGLAGATGELFF
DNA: TGTGCCAGCAGTGGACTAGCGGGAGCCACCGGGGAGCTGTTTTTT

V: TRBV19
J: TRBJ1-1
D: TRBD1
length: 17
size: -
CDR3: CASSIDRDRDPPTEAFF
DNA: TGTGCCAGTAGTATAGATAGGGACAGGGACCCCCCCACTGAAGCTTTCTTT

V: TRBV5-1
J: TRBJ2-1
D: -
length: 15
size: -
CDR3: CASSNPGTIHGEQFF
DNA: TGCGCCAGCAGTAATCCCGGGACAATACATGGTGAGCAGTTCTTC

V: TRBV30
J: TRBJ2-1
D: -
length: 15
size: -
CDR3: CAWNPGEPGYNEQFF
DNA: TGTGCCTGGAATCCGGGGGAACCGGGTTACAATGAGCAGTTCTTC

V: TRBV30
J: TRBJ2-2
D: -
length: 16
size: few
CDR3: CAWSVGLGGGNGELFF
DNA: TGTGCCTGGAGTGTAGGATTAGGGGGAGGGAACGGGGAGCTGTTTTTT

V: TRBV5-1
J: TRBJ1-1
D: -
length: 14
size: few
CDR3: CASSLEGTDTEAFF
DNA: TGCGCCAGCAGCTTGGAGGGTACGGACACTGAAGCTTTCTTT

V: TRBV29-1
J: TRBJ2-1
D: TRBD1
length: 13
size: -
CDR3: CSVLGQNLNEQFF
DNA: TGCAGCGTGCTGGGACAGAACCTCAATGAGCAGTTCTTC

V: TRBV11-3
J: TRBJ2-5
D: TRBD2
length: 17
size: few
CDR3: CASSLEVRGRAGETQYF
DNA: TGTGCCAGCAGCTTAGAAGTCCGTGGGAGGGCCGGGGAGACCCAGTACTTC

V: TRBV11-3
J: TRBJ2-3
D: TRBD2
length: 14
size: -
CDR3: CASSSRTGGGTQYF
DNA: TGTGCCAGCAGCTCGCGGACGGGAGGAGGTACGCAGTATTTT

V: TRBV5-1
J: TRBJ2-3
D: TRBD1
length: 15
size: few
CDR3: CASSPGDSYTDTQYF
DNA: TGCGCCAGCAGCCCTGGGGACAGTTATACAGATACGCAGTATTTT

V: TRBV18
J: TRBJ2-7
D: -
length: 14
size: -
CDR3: CASSPSRGVGEQYF
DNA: TGTGCCAGCTCACCCTCTAGGGGGGTCGGCGAGCAGTACTTC

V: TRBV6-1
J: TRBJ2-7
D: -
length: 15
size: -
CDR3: CASSEDSGSYYEQYF
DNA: TGTGCCAGCAGTGAAGACAGCGGGTCTTACTACGAGCAGTACTTC

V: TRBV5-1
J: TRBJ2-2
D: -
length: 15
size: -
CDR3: CASSLGPSDGGELFF
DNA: TGCGCCAGCAGCTTGGGACCTAGCGACGGCGGGGAGCTGTTTTTT

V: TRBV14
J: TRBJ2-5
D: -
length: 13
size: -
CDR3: CASSLDRQETQYF
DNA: TGTGCCAGCAGCCTCGACCGCCAAGAGACCCAGTACTTC